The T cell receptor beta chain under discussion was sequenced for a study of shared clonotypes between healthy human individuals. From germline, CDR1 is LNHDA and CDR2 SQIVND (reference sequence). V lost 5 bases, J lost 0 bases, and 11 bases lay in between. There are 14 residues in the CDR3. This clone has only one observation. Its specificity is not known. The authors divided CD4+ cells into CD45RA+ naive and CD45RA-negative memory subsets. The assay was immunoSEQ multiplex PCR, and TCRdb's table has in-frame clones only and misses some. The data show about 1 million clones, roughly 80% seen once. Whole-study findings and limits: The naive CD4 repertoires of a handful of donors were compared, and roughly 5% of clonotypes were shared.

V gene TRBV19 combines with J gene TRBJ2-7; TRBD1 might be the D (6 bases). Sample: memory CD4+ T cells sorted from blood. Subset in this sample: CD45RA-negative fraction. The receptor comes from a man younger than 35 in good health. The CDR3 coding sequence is TGTGCCAGTAGTCCAGGGACACACTCCTACGAGCAGTACTTC. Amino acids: CASSPGTHSYEQYF.